Presented here are 7 T cell receptor beta chains from one specimen sequenced in a study of T cell responses to AZD1222 COVID-19 vaccine. Using immunoSEQ multiplex PCR, the repertoire was profiled, and TCRdb retains in-frame clones only, with some absent. The sample records 130,000 or so clones, around 90% being singletons. The sequences come from peripheral blood, collected on day 0 of AZD1222 vaccination. These receptors were taken from an adult in good health.

This chain joins TRBV5-1 and TRBJ1-1; D not resolved. This CDR3 region has 14 residues. Trimming pared 3 bases from V and 4 bases from J, leaving 13 bases between. Germline CDR1 SGHRS, CDR2 YFSETQ. The CDR3 loop is CASSSPGLVTEAFF. The CDR3 DNA is TGCGCCAGCAGCTCCCCGGGCCTGGTCACTGAAGCTTTCTTT.

This clone was seen a single time. The rearrangement uses TRBV4-1 and TRBJ1-1, with unresolved D. The CDR3 is made up of 13 amino acids. Germline CDR1 is MGHRA and CDR2 is YSYEKL. V lost 1 base and J lost 3, with 6 bases in between. In DNA, the CDR3 is TGCGCCAGCAGCCAAGCCCTGGACACTGAAGCTTTCTTT. Translating gives CASSQALDTEAFF.

The table lists this clone with a few counts. The rearrangement links TRBV7-9 to TRBJ1-5; the D is unclear. CDR1 is SEHNR, CDR2 FQNEAQ, per germline (reference sequence). This CDR3 has 13 amino acids. V lost 1 base and J lost 7, with 8 bases in between. CDR3 nucleotides: TGTGCCAGCAGCTTAGGGGGAGACCAGCCCCAGCATTTT. Residues: CASSLGGDQPQHF.

This chain links TRBV29-1 with TRBJ2-1; the match to TRBD1 covers 8 bases. The J segment lost 5 bases and the V segment lost 4 bases, leaving 7 bases of the junction unmatched. Germline assignment: CDR1 SQVTM and CDR2 ANQGSEA. This CDR3 comprises 14 residues. The CDR3 reads CSVVRTGRNNEQFF. The CDR3 DNA sequence: TGCAGCGTTGTTCGGACAGGGCGCAACAATGAGCAGTTCTTC.

The rearrangement links TRBV4-1 to TRBJ1-6, with a tentative D call TRBD1 (5 bases). Germline loops: CDR1 MGHRA, CDR2 YSYEKL. CDR3 size: 14 residues. The ends were cut back, 6 bases at V and 8 bases at J, with 14 bases in the middle. The CDR3 spells CASSPGTVDSPLHF. CDR3 in DNA: TGCGCCAGCAGTCCCGGGACCGTAGATTCACCCCTCCACTTT.

The chain has TRBV4-2 and TRBJ1-1; D is perhaps TRBD1 (6 bases). The CDR3 spans 11 residues. The germline V gene encodes CDR1 LGHNA and CDR2 YNFKEQ. V was trimmed by 6 bases and J by 11 bases, leaving 13 bases between them. The CDR3 spells CASSSGVAAFF. Here the CDR3 DNA reads TGTGCCAGCAGTTCAGGGGTGGCCGCTTTCTTT.

This chain uses TRBV16 with TRBJ1-1; a possible D gene is TRBD1 (5 bases). The CDR3 spans 17 residues. V was pared by 7 bases and J by 2 bases, with 23 bases between. Looked up from germline, CDR1 is KGHSY and CDR2 is FQNENV. CDR3 amino acids: CASTRTSRGTLNTEAFF. The CDR3 DNA is TGTGCCAGCACCCGAACCAGCCGGGGGACCTTAAACACTGAAGCTTTCTTT.